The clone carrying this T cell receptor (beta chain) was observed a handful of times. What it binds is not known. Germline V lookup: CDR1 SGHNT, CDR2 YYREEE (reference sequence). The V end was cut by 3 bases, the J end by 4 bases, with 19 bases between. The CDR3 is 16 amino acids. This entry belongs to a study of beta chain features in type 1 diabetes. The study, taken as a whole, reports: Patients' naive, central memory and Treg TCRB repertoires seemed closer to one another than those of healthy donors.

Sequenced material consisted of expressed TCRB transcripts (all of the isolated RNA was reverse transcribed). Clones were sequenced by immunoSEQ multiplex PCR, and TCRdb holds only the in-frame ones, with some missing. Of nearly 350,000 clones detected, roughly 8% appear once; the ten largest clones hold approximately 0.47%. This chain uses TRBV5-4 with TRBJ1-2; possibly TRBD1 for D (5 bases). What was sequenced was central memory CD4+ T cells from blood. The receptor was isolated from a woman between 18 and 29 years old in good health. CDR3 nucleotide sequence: TGTGCCAGCAGCTCGTCGGGGACGGGGGAGGTCTATGGCTACACCTTC. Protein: CASSSSGTGEVYGYTF.